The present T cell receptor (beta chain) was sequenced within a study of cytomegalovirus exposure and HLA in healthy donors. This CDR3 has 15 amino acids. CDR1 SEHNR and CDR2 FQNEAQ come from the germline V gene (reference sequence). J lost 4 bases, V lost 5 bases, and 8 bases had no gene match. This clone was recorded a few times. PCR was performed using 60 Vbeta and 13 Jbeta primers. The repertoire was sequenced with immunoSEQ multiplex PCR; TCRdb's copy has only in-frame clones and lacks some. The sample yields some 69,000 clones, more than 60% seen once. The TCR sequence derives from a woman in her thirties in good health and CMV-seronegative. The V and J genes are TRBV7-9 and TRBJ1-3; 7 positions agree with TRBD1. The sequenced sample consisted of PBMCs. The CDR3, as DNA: TGTGCCAGCAGCCCAGACAGGGCCCGGGGAAACACCATATATTTT. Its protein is CASSPDRARGNTIYF.